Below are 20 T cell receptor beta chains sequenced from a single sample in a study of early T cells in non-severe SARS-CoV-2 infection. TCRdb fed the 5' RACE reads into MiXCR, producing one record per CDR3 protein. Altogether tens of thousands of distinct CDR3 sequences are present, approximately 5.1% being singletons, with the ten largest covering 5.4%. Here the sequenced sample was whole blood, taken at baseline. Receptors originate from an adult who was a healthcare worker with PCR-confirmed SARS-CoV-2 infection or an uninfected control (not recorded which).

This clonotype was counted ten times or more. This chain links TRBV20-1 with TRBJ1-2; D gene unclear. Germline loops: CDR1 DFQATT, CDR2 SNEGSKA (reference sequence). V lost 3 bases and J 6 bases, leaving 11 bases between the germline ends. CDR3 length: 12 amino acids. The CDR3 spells CSASQDPDGYTF. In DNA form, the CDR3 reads TGCAGTGCTAGTCAGGACCCCGATGGCTACACCTTC.

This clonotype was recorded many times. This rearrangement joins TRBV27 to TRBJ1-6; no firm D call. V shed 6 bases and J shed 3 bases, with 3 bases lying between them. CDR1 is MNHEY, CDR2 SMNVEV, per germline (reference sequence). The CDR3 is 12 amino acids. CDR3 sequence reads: CASSYYNSPLHF. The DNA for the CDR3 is TGTGCCAGCAGCTACTATAATTCACCCCTCCACTTT.

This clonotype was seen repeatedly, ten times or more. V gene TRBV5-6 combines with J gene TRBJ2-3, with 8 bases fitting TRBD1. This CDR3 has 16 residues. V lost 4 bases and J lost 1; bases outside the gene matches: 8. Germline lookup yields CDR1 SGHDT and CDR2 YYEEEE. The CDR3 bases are TGTGCCAGCAGCACTGGGGGACAGGTTCGCACAGATACGCAGTATTTT. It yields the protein CASSTGGQVRTDTQYF.

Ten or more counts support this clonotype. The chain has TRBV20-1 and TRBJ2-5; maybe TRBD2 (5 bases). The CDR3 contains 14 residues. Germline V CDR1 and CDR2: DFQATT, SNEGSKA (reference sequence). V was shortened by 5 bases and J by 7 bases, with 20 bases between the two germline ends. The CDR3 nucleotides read TGCAGTGCTCTAGTGGGAGTCGGCAGAGGGACCCAGTACTTC. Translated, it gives CSALVGVGRGTQYF.

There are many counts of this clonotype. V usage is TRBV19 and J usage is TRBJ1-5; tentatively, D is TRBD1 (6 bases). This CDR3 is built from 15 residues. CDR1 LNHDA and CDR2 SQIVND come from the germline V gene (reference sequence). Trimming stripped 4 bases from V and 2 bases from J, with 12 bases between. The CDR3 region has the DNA TGTGCCAGTAGTACAACAGGGCTTGGCAATCAGCCCCAGCATTTT. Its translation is CASSTTGLGNQPQHF.

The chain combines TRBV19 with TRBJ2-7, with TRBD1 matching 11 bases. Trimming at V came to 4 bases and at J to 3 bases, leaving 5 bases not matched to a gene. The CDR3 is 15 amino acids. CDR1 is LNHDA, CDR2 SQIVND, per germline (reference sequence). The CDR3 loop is CASSSGQGANYEQYF. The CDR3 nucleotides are TGTGCCAGTAGTAGTGGACAGGGGGCAAACTACGAGCAGTACTTC.

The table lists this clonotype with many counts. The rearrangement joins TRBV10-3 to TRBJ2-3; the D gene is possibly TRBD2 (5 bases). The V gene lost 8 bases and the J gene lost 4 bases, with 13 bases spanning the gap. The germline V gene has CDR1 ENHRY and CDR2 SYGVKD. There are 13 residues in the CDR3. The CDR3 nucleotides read TGTGCCATCGCCGAAGTTAGCGCAGATACGCAGTATTTT. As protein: CAIAEVSADTQYF.

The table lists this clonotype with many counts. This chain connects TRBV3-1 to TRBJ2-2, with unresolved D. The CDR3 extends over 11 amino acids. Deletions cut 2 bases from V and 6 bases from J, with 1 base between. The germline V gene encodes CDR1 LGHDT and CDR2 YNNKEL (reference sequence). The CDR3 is CASSQPGELFF. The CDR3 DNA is TGTGCCAGCAGCCAACCCGGGGAGCTGTTTTTT.

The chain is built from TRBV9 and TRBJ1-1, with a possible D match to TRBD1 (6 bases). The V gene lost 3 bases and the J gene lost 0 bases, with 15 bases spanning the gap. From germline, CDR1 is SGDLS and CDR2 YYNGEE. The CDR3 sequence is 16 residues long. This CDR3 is CASSARGRGLNTEAFF. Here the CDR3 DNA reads TGTGCCAGCAGCGCAAGAGGGCGGGGGCTGAACACTGAAGCTTTCTTT.

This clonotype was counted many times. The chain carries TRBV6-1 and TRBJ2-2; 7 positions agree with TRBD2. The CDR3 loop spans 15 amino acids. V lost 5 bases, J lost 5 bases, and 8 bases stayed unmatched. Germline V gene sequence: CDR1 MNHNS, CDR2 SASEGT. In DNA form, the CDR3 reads TGTGCCAGCAGTCTAAGGGAGGGCGAGACCGGGGAGCTGTTTTTT. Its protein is CASSLREGETGELFF.

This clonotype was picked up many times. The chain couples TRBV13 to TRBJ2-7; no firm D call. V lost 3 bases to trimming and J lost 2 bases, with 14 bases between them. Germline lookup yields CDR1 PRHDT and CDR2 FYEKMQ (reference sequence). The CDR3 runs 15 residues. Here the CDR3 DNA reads TGTGCCAGCAGCTTCAAGGGCAGGTCAGCCTACGAGCAGTACTTC. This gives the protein CASSFKGRSAYEQYF.

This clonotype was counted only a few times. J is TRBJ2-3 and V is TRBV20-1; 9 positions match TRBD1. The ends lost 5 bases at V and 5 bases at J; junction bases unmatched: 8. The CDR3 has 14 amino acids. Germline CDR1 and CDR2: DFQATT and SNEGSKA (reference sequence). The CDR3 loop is CSASSDRGVDTQYF. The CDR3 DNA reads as TGCAGTGCTTCATCGGACAGGGGAGTAGATACGCAGTATTTT.

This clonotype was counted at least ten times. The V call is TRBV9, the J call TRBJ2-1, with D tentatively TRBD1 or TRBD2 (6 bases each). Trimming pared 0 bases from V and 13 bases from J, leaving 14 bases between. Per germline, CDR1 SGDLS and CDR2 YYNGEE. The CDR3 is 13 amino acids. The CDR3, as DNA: TGTGCCAGCAGCGTAGCGGAATGGGGGGCCCAGTTCTTC. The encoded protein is CASSVAEWGAQFF.

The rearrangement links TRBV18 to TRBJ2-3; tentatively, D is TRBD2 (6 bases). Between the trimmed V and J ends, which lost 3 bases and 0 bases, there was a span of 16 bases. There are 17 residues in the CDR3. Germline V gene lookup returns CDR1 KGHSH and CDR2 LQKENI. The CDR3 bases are TGTGCCAGCTCACCTAATGCGGGACCCGTGAGCACAGATACGCAGTATTTT. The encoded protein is CASSPNAGPVSTDTQYF.

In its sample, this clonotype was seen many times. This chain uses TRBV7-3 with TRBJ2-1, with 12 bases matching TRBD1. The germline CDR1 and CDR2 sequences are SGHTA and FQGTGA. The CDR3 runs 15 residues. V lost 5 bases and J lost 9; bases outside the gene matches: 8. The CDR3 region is CASSTLGTGGSEQFF. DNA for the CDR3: TGTGCCAGCAGCACACTGGGGACAGGGGGCAGTGAGCAGTTCTTC.

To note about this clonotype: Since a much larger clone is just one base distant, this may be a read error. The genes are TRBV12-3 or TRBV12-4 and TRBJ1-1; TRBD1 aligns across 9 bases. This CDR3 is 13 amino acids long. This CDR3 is CASSTTGGTETFF. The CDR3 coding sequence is TGTGCCAGCAGCACAACAGGGGGCACTGAAACTTTCTTT.

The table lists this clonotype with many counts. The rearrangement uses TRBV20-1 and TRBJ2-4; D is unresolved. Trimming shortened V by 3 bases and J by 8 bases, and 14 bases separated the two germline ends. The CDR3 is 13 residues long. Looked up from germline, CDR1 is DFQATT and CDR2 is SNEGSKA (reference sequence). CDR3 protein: CSARSGPGDIQYF. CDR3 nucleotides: TGCAGTGCTAGGTCCGGCCCTGGGGACATTCAGTACTTC.

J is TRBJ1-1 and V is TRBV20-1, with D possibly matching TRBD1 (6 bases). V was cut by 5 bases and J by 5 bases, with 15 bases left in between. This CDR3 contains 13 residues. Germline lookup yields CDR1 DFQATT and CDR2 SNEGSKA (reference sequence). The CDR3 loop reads CSAPGHGKTEAFF. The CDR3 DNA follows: TGCAGTGCTCCGGGACACGGAAAGACTGAAGCTTTCTTT.

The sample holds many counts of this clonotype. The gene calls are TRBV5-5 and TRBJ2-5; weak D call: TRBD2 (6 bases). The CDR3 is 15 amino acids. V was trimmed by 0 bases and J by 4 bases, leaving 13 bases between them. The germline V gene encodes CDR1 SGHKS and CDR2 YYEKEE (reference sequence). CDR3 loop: CASSLVQGGTETQYF. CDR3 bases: TGTGCCAGCAGCTTGGTTCAGGGAGGAACAGAGACCCAGTACTTC.

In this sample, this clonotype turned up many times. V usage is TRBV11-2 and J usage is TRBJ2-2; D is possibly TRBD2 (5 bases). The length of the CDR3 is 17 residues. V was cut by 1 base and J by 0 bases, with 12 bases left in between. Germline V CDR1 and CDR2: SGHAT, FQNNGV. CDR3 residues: CASSLGIGGPNTGELFF. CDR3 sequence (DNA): TGTGCCAGCAGCTTAGGTATCGGAGGCCCGAACACCGGGGAGCTGTTTTTT.